Listed below are T cell receptor beta chains from one sample, sequenced in a study of beta chain features in type 1 diabetes. The data were produced by immunoSEQ multiplex PCR, yet TCRdb's version contains in-frame clones alone and is incomplete. The table lists a few hundred thousand clones, roughly 12% of them singletons, with 0.017% in the top ten. The sample was naive CD4+ T cells from blood. These receptors all stem from a man younger than 30 in good health. Both conserved end residues are part of each CDR3. Fields, in order: J gene, clone size, CDR3 length, D gene, V gene, CDR3 protein, CDR3 DNA. D genes are given only for firm matches. The size entry is marked missing in some rows and otherwise reads once, few, many or a size class.

>TRBJ1-1|.|14|TRBD1|TRBV9
CASSARTGQTEAFF
TGTGCCAGCAGCGCCCGGACAGGGCAAACTGAAGCTTTCTTT
>TRBJ2-7|few|13|.|TRBV7-2
CASSFGGTYEQYF
TGTGCCAGCAGCTTTGGCGGAACCTACGAGCAGTACTTC
>TRBJ1-1|.|13|.|TRBV7-9
CASSLAISAEAFF
TGTGCCAGCAGCTTAGCTATCAGCGCTGAAGCTTTCTTT
>TRBJ2-5|.|15|.|TRBV5-1
CASSFGRTIQETQYF
TGCGCCAGCAGCTTCGGGCGGACAATCCAAGAGACCCAGTACTTC
>TRBJ1-4|.|18|.|TRBV5-1
CASSLEWLGSGGSEKLFF
TGCGCCAGCAGCTTGGAGTGGCTGGGCTCGGGAGGTAGTGAAAAACTGTTTTTT
>TRBJ1-6|.|13|.|TRBV7-2
CASSTSPGAPLHF
TGTGCCAGCAGCACTAGCCCTGGGGCACCCCTCCACTTT
>TRBJ2-5|.|14|TRBD1|TRBV7-2
CASSAGQGKETQYF
TGTGCCAGCAGCGCGGGACAGGGGAAAGAGACCCAGTACTTC
>TRBJ2-6|.|18|TRBD1|TRBV5-4
CASSLDPTGGAGANVLTF
TGTGCCAGCAGCTTAGACCCAACAGGGGGAGCTGGGGCCAACGTCCTGACTTTC
>TRBJ1-5|few|15|.|TRBV18
CASSPQGVSNQPQHF
TGTGCCAGCTCACCACAGGGGGTTAGCAATCAGCCCCAGCATTTT
>TRBJ2-1|few|14|TRBD1|TRBV30
CAGNRDRYTDEQFF
TGTGCCGGAAACCGGGACAGATACACCGATGAGCAGTTCTTC
>TRBJ2-3|few|17|TRBD2|TRBV4-2
CASSQGTSGGRTDTQYF
TGTGCCAGCAGCCAAGGGACTAGCGGGGGCCGCACAGATACGCAGTATTTT
>TRBJ2-5|few|14|.|TRBV7-2
CASSPQSQLETQYF
TGTGCCAGCAGCCCCCAAAGCCAACTGGAGACCCAGTACTTC
>TRBJ2-4|.|16|TRBD2|TRBV27
CASSPGTAGFVNIQYF
TGTGCCAGCAGTCCCGGAACAGCGGGGTTTGTAAACATTCAGTACTTC
>TRBJ2-1|.|18|TRBD2|TRBV19
CASSSPGLAGFPYNEQFF
TGTGCCAGTAGTTCACCGGGACTAGCGGGGTTCCCCTACAATGAGCAGTTCTTC
>TRBJ2-5|few|17|TRBD2|TRBV7-2
CASSSPVVAGGGETQYF
TGTGCCAGCAGCTCCCCGGTGGTAGCGGGAGGCGGGGAGACCCAGTACTTC
>TRBJ2-3|few|18|TRBD2|TRBV15
CATSRTRTSGGGTDTQYF
TGTGCCACCAGCAGAACCCGGACTAGCGGGGGGGGAACAGATACGCAGTATTTT
>TRBJ2-1|.|15|TRBD1|TRBV18
CASSPPWDSYNEQFF
TGTGCCAGCTCACCACCGTGGGACAGCTACAATGAGCAGTTCTTC
>TRBJ1-5|.|14|TRBD1|TRBV7-2
CASSQDRANQPQHF
TGTGCCAGCAGCCAGGACAGGGCAAATCAGCCCCAGCATTTT
>TRBJ2-7|.|14|.|TRBV15
CATSRDWGQESQYF
TGTGCCACCAGCAGAGATTGGGGGCAGGAAAGTCAGTACTTC
>TRBJ2-5|few|12|.|TRBV5-1
CASRRGQETQYF
TGCGCCAGCAGAAGGGGACAAGAGACCCAGTACTTC
>TRBJ1-1|few|15|.|TRBV25-1
CASSEYRDLNTEAFF
TGTGCCAGCAGTGAATATCGGGATCTCAACACTGAAGCTTTCTTT
>TRBJ1-4|.|15|.|TRBV7-2
CASSLGGREYEKLFF
TGTGCCAGCAGCTTAGGGGGCAGGGAATATGAAAAACTGTTTTTT
>TRBJ2-3|few|11|.|TRBV20-1
CSASKEDTQYF
TGCAGTGCTAGTAAGGAGGATACGCAGTATTTT
>TRBJ1-3|few|14|.|TRBV29-1
CSVVGGASGNTIYF
TGCAGCGTTGTAGGGGGTGCCTCTGGAAACACCATATATTTT
>TRBJ1-1|.|15|.|TRBV9
CASSAYGLEDTEAFF
TGTGCCAGCAGCGCCTACGGCCTGGAGGATACTGAAGCTTTCTTT
>TRBJ2-1|.|15|TRBD1|TRBV28
CASSTRTGGYNEQFF
TGTGCCAGCAGTACCCGGACAGGGGGTTACAATGAGCAGTTCTTC
>TRBJ2-7|few|14|.|TRBV7-2
CASRTSGGWDEQYF
TGTGCCAGCAGAACCAGCGGAGGTTGGGACGAGCAGTACTTC
>TRBJ2-1|once|18|.|TRBV4-2
CASSQTNREHISYNEQFF
TGTGCCAGCAGCCAGACCAATCGGGAGCATATTTCCTACAATGAGCAGTTCTTC
>TRBJ2-1|few|14|TRBD2|TRBV5-4
CAGVFAREDNEQFF
TGTGCCGGGGTCTTTGCGCGGGAGGACAATGAGCAGTTCTTC
>TRBJ1-5|.|12|.|TRBV30
CAWGPRNQPQHF
TGTGCCTGGGGCCCGCGGAATCAGCCCCAGCATTTT
>TRBJ2-1|few|18|TRBD2|TRBV7-2
CASSSRRSSGFSYNEQFF
TGTGCCAGCAGCTCCCGTAGGAGTAGCGGGTTTTCCTACAATGAGCAGTTCTTC
>TRBJ2-2|.|14|.|TRBV7-7
CASSPDRNTGELFF
TGTGCCAGCAGCCCTGACAGGAACACCGGGGAGCTGTTTTTT
>TRBJ1-3|.|16|.|TRBV9
CASSTLGLVSGNTIYF
TGTGCCAGCAGCACCTTAGGACTCGTCTCTGGAAACACCATATATTTT
>TRBJ2-3|few|16|TRBD2|TRBV7-2
CASSSGLAGSTDTQYF
TGTGCCAGCAGCTCGGGACTAGCGGGAAGCACAGATACGCAGTATTTT
>TRBJ2-5|.|14|TRBD1|TRBV25-1
CASSEQGAGETQYF
TGTGCCAGCAGTGAACAGGGGGCAGGGGAGACCCAGTACTTC
>TRBJ1-2|few|14|.|TRBV5-4
CASSLRRTNYGYTF
TGTGCCAGCAGCTTGAGGCGGACAAACTATGGCTACACCTTC
>TRBJ2-5|.|13|TRBD1|TRBV12-5
CASGMGTVETQYF
TGTGCTAGTGGTATGGGGACAGTAGAGACCCAGTACTTC
>TRBJ2-1|.|15|TRBD1|TRBV25-1
CASSVADRGYNEQFF
TGTGCCAGCAGTGTAGCGGACAGGGGTTACAATGAGCAGTTCTTC
>TRBJ2-7|.|11|.|TRBV7-8
CASSRGYEQYF
TGTGCCAGCAGTAGGGGTTACGAGCAGTACTTC
>TRBJ1-2|few|15|TRBD1|TRBV4-1
CASSQARTGNYGYTF
TGCGCCAGCAGCCAAGCAAGGACAGGAAACTATGGCTACACCTTC
>TRBJ2-3|.|14|TRBD1|TRBV29-1
CSVEPGQGTDTQYF
TGCAGCGTTGAACCGGGACAGGGCACAGATACGCAGTATTTT
>TRBJ2-2|few|16|TRBD2|TRBV5-1
CASSFTGTRGTGELFF
TGCGCCAGCAGCTTCACCGGGACTAGAGGCACCGGGGAGCTGTTTTTT
>TRBJ2-2|.|14|.|TRBV10-3
CAISESTDTGELFF
TGTGCCATCAGTGAGTCAACGGACACCGGGGAGCTGTTTTTT
>TRBJ2-3|few|14|TRBD2|TRBV28
CASSSAGGTDTQYF
TGTGCCAGCAGTTCAGCGGGGGGAACCGATACGCAGTATTTT
>TRBJ2-3|few|17|TRBD2|TRBV7-2
CASSLVLAYEYTDTQYF
TGTGCCAGCAGCTTAGTACTAGCGTACGAGTACACAGATACGCAGTATTTT
>TRBJ2-1|.|15|.|TRBV28
CASSTGTASYNEQFF
TGTGCCAGCAGCACAGGGACCGCCTCCTACAATGAGCAGTTCTTC
>TRBJ1-4|.|15|.|TRBV7-3
CASSPGSATNEKLFF
TGTGCCAGCAGCCCCGGGAGTGCAACTAATGAAAAACTGTTTTTT
>TRBJ1-1|few|14|.|TRBV5-1
CASSLVTANTEAFF
TGCGCCAGCAGCTTGGTGACAGCGAACACTGAAGCTTTCTTT
>TRBJ2-1|few|12|.|TRBV6-5
CASSDAVAEQFF
TGTGCCAGCAGCGACGCGGTTGCTGAGCAGTTCTTC
>TRBJ2-5|.|15|.|TRBV9
CASSARASVIETQYF
TGTGCCAGCAGTGCACGGGCTAGCGTCATCGAGACCCAGTACTTC
>TRBJ1-1|few|16|.|TRBV30
CAWSVPPGRRGTEAFF
TGTGCCTGGAGTGTCCCCCCCGGACGAAGGGGCACTGAAGCTTTCTTT
>TRBJ2-1|few|11|.|TRBV19
CASKTGNEQFF
TGTGCCAGTAAAACCGGGAATGAGCAGTTCTTC
>TRBJ1-5|.|14|.|TRBV6-5
CASSYDLGAQPQHF
TGTGCCAGCAGTTACGACTTAGGGGCTCAGCCCCAGCATTTT